What follows describes a single TCR beta chain. Antigen specificity is unknown. The record originates from a study of somatic mutations in cytotoxic T cells in rheumatoid arthritis. Germline loops: CDR1 MDHEN, CDR2 SYDVKM. This CDR3 is 16 amino acids long. Trimming shortened V by 3 bases and J by 4 bases, and 16 bases separated the two germline ends. Assay used: immunoSEQ multiplex PCR; TCRdb lists only in-frame clones, some missing. The table lists 15,000 to 20,000 clones, around 86% of them singletons. Overall study results and limits: For about an eighth of the roughly 65 patients, a single CD8+ clone accounted for more than 20% of CD8+ cells.

Material: CD8+ T cells sorted from blood. This TCR derives from a man aged 18 to 35 with rheumatoid arthritis. This chain connects TRBV28 to TRBJ1-5, with TRBD1 as a possible D gene (6 bases). The CDR3 here is CASSFSTDSFNQPQHF. The CDR3, as DNA: TGTGCCAGCAGTTTTTCCACGGACAGCTTTAATCAGCCCCAGCATTTT.